Following are 32 T cell receptor beta chains from one sample sequenced in a study of CD8 T cells in Susac syndrome (dated by TCRdb to about 2019). The library relied on the immunoSEQ multiplex PCR assay. RNA was extracted using the RNeasy kit, and about 0.45 to 1 microgram was reverse transcribed with random hexamers. TCRdb reanalyzed the raw reads on its own, using fastp at Q25 for trimming and MiXCR for clone calling, and kept in-frame beta chains. Every CDR3 protein is listed once, alongside the most common genes and DNA of its rows. Counted in this sample were hundreds of thousands of distinct CDR3 sequences; around 89% of them appeared once. The ten largest clones add up to approximately 0.18% of the sample. The sequencing input was CD8+ T cells from PBMCs. All receptors come from a human donor with multiple sclerosis.

This chain uses TRBV12-3 or TRBV12-4 with TRBJ2-2; possible D gene TRBD1, 5 bases. Trimming removed 5 bases at V and 6 bases at J, with 10 bases between. CDR3 length: 13 residues. The CDR3 loop is CASSAGSAGELFF. The CDR3 DNA reads as TGTGCCAGCAGTGCAGGGTCTGCCGGGGAGCTGTTTTTT.

This clonotype occurred a few times. This sequence joins TRBV20-1 and TRBJ2-7; a weak D match, TRBD1 (6 bases). Deletions cut 6 bases from V and 4 bases from J, with 25 bases between. Germline CDR1 is DFQATT and CDR2 is SNEGSKA (reference sequence). The CDR3 length is 16 residues. The CDR3 spells CSAATKQGKLLYEQYF. The CDR3 coding sequence is TGCAGTGCCGCCACCAAACAGGGAAAGTTGTTGTACGAGCAGTACTTC.

The chain links TRBV7-2 to TRBJ2-1; 8 bases agree with TRBD2. Per the germline V gene, CDR1 is SGHTA and CDR2 is FQGNSA. Unmatched junction bases numbered 7, after V lost 5 bases and J lost 4 bases. The CDR3 extends over 15 amino acids. The CDR3 spells CASSVGTRHYNEQFF. In DNA form, the CDR3 reads TGTGCCAGCAGCGTCGGGACTAGACATTACAATGAGCAGTTCTTC.

The chain couples TRBV6-1 to TRBJ2-1, with 15 bases lining up with TRBD2. The CDR3 contains 18 residues. The V segment lost 5 bases and the J segment 0 bases; nucleotides outside the gene matches: 5. Looked up from germline, CDR1 is MNHNS and CDR2 is SASEGT. The CDR3 region is CASSIGLAGGSSYNEQFF. CDR3 nucleotide sequence: TGTGCCAGCAGTATAGGACTAGCGGGGGGGAGCTCCTACAATGAGCAGTTCTTC.

The chain's CDR3 is CASSLAYFMGNEQFF. The CDR3 DNA is TGCGCCAGCAGCTTGGCGTATTTTATGGGCAATGAGCAGTTCTTC. The chain recombines TRBV5-1 with TRBJ2-1; the D is unclear. V was trimmed by 0 bases and J by 6 bases, leaving 13 bases between them. The length of the CDR3 is 15 residues. CDR1 and CDR2 (germline): SGHRS, YFSETQ. Looking up the rest from reference TRBV5-1 and TRBJ2-1 gives the full variable domain: KAGVTQTPRYLIKTRGQQVTLSCSPISGHRSVSWYQQTPGQGLQFLFEYFSETQRNKGNFPGRFSGRQFSNSRSEMNVSTLELGDSALYLCASSLAYFMGNEQFFGPGTRLTVL.

The chain has TRBV15 and TRBJ2-7; tentatively, D is TRBD2 (6 bases). The germline V and J ends were trimmed by 0 bases and 6 bases, with 6 bases remaining between them. The CDR3 runs to 12 residues. Germline-derived CDR1 and CDR2 are LNHNV and YYDKDF (reference sequence). The CDR3 DNA sequence: TGTGCCACCAGCAGAGAGCGGGGCGAGCAGTACTTC. Translated, it gives CATSRERGEQYF.

V and J are TRBV27 and TRBJ2-5; no clear D. CDR1 is MNHEY, CDR2 SMNVEV, per germline (reference sequence). This CDR3 contains 14 residues. The V end lost 2 bases, the J end lost 2 bases, and 9 bases lay between the germline ends. This chain's CDR3 is CASSLRREQETQYF. CDR3 sequence (DNA): TGTGCCAGCAGTTTACGAAGAGAGCAAGAGACCCAGTACTTC.

This chain uses TRBV9 with TRBJ1-2, with 8 bases matching TRBD1. CDR1 and CDR2 from the germline V gene are SGDLS and YYNGEE. With V trimmed by 4 bases and J by 5 bases, 16 bases remained unmatched. This CDR3 is built from 17 residues. Here the CDR3 reads CASSPTRWGQEAYGYTF. The CDR3 region has the DNA TGTGCCAGCAGCCCAACCAGATGGGGACAGGAGGCTTATGGCTACACCTTC.

V is TRBV6-1 and J is TRBJ2-2; TRBD2 aligns across 8 bases. With V trimmed by 7 bases and J by 3 bases, 4 bases remained unmatched. Germline values: CDR1 MNHNS, CDR2 SASEGT. This CDR3 comprises 14 residues. The CDR3 spells CASILLADTGELFF. Written as DNA, the CDR3 is TGTGCCAGCATCTTACTAGCGGACACCGGGGAGCTGTTTTTT.

The CDR3 DNA reads TGTGCCAGCAGAAATCTGGGACACAACACCGGGGAGCTGTTTTTT. It yields the protein CASRNLGHNTGELFF. The gene calls are TRBV12-3 or TRBV12-4 and TRBJ2-2; weak D call: TRBD1 (6 bases). The CDR3 is 15 residues long. The V and J ends lost 6 bases and 2 bases respectively, with 13 bases between them.

The V gene is TRBV20-1, the J gene TRBJ2-7; D not certain. Trimming left V 5 bases short and J 2 bases short, with 16 bases between. Germline loops: CDR1 DFQATT, CDR2 SNEGSKA (reference sequence). CDR3 length: 14 residues. The CDR3 DNA sequence: TGCAGTGCTCGACCCCCGGGCATCGCCTACGAGCAGTACTTC. Translation gives CSARPPGIAYEQYF.

This chain joins TRBV6-5 and TRBJ2-1; maybe TRBD1 (6 bases). V was cut by 5 bases and J by 8 bases, with 19 bases left in between. Germline assignment: CDR1 MNHEY and CDR2 SVGAGI. The CDR3 has 15 residues. DNA of the CDR3: TGTGCCAGCAGTCACAAGATGGACAGCTTGGATGAGCAGTTCTTC. This encodes CASSHKMDSLDEQFF.

The chain employs TRBV10-3 and TRBJ2-7; 10 bases are shared with TRBD2. CDR1 and CDR2 (germline): ENHRY, SYGVKD. The CDR3 totals 15 residues. The J segment lost 0 bases and the V segment lost 4 bases, leaving 3 bases of the junction unmatched. The CDR3 loop is CAISGLAGASYEQYF. In nucleotides, the CDR3 is TGTGCCATCAGTGGACTAGCGGGCGCCTCCTACGAGCAGTACTTC.

The chain uses TRBV27 and TRBJ2-1; D is perhaps TRBD2 (6 bases). Per the germline V gene, CDR1 is MNHEY and CDR2 is SMNVEV (reference sequence). Trimming cost V 3 bases and J 6 bases, with 18 bases left between them. The CDR3 length is 16 residues. This chain's CDR3 is CASSFLLAPAFNEQFF. DNA of the CDR3: TGTGCCAGCAGTTTTCTGCTAGCGCCAGCTTTCAATGAGCAGTTCTTC.

The chain links TRBV28 to TRBJ2-1; D is perhaps TRBD1 or TRBD2 (5 bases each). Germline V CDR1 and CDR2: MDHEN, SYDVKM. The V end was cut by 5 bases, the J end by 6 bases, with 23 bases between. The CDR3 totals 17 residues. CDR3 sequence: CASSLTFGTPGGNEQFF. CDR3 in DNA: TGTGCCAGCAGTCTGACCTTCGGGACCCCGGGTGGCAATGAGCAGTTCTTC. Based on the CDR3 plus reference TRBV28 and TRBJ2-1, the full variable domain is DVKVTQSSRYLVKRTGEKVFLECVQDMDHENMFWYRQDPGLGLRLIYFSYDVKMKEKGDIPEGYSVSREKKERFSLILESASTNQTSMYLCASSLTFGTPGGNEQFFGPGTRLTVL.

The V and J genes are TRBV29-1 and TRBJ1-1, with TRBD1 identical over 7 bases. Per the germline V gene, CDR1 is SQVTM and CDR2 is ANQGSEA. Trimming removed 7 bases from V and 7 bases from J; junction bases left unmatched: 9. This CDR3 has 12 residues. The CDR3: CSARDSGYEAFF. CDR3 DNA sequence: TGCAGCGCGAGGGACAGTGGCTATGAAGCTTTCTTT.

The V and J genes are TRBV19 and TRBJ2-1, with 7 bases aligning to TRBD1. Germline CDR1 is LNHDA and CDR2 is SQIVND (reference sequence). The CDR3 runs 14 residues. J lost 7 bases, V lost 5 bases, and 8 bases had no gene match. The CDR3 sequence: CASSPWTGSNEQFF. CDR3 DNA sequence: TGTGCCAGTAGTCCATGGACAGGATCTAATGAGCAGTTCTTC.

V gene TRBV6-5 combines with J gene TRBJ2-7; D perhaps matches TRBD2 (7 bases). The CDR3 has 14 residues. Germline V gene data show CDR1 as MNHEY and CDR2 as SVGAGI. With 2 bases removed from V and 2 bases from J, the gap between germline ends came to 10 bases. The CDR3 sequence: CASSYGRGAYEQYF. CDR3 DNA sequence: TGTGCCAGCAGTTACGGGAGGGGGGCCTACGAGCAGTACTTC.

The chain employs TRBV7-8 and TRBJ2-1; D ambiguous. CDR1 and CDR2 from the germline V gene are SGHVS and FQNEAQ. CDR3 length equals 15 residues. The V gene lost 0 bases and the J gene lost 0 bases, with 6 bases spanning the gap. The CDR3 coding sequence is TGTGCCAGCAGCTTAGCGGCAGTCTCCTACAATGAGCAGTTCTTC. It specifies CASSLAAVSYNEQFF. Using reference TRBV7-8 and TRBJ2-1 for the parts outside the CDR3, the full variable domain is GAGVSQSPRYKVAKRGQDVALRCDPISGHVSLFWYQQALGQGPEFLTYFQNEAQLDKSGLPSDRFFAERPEGSVSTLKIQRTQQEDSAVYLCASSLAAVSYNEQFFGPGTRLTVL.

The chain uses TRBV7-3 and TRBJ2-1, with D perhaps being TRBD1 or TRBD2 (5 bases each). The CDR3 is 16 amino acids. CDR1 and CDR2 (germline): SGHTA, FQGTGA. Trimming removed 2 bases at V and 0 bases at J, with 11 bases between. CDR3 bases: TGTGCCAGCAGCTTAGACGGGACCAGCTCCTACAATGAGCAGTTCTTC. Encoded protein: CASSLDGTSSYNEQFF.

Only one count was recorded for this clonotype. The genes are TRBV7-3 and TRBJ2-1; D is uncertain. The ends were cut back, 6 bases at V and 9 bases at J, with 15 bases in the middle. The V gene's germline CDR1 is SGHTA and CDR2 FQGTGA. This CDR3 comprises 13 residues. The CDR3 DNA reads TGTGCCAGCAGACCCAACCCTCGTGGTGAGCAGTTCTTC. Its protein product is CASRPNPRGEQFF.

The chain is built from TRBV5-1 and TRBJ2-3; D gene uncertain. The V end was cut by 0 bases, the J end by 7 bases, with 3 bases between. Germline CDR1 SGHRS, CDR2 YFSETQ. The CDR3 runs to 11 residues. The CDR3 reads CASSLANTQYF. In DNA, the CDR3 is TGCGCCAGCAGCTTGGCAAATACGCAGTATTTT. The whole variable domain, remainder taken from reference TRBV5-1 and TRBJ2-3, is KAGVTQTPRYLIKTRGQQVTLSCSPISGHRSVSWYQQTPGQGLQFLFEYFSETQRNKGNFPGRFSGRQFSNSRSEMNVSTLELGDSALYLCASSLANTQYFGPGTRLTVL.

The chain recombines TRBV7-8 with TRBJ2-3; TRBD2 agrees at 13 bases. Germline assignment: CDR1 SGHVS and CDR2 FQNEAQ. The length of the CDR3 is 17 residues. V lost 5 bases, J lost 0 bases, and 5 bases stayed unmatched. The CDR3 DNA reads as TGTGCCAGCAGCATCGGACTAGCGGGAGTGAGCACAGATACGCAGTATTTT. Translated: CASSIGLAGVSTDTQYF.

The V and J genes are TRBV5-1 and TRBJ2-1, with D unresolved. Per germline, CDR1 SGHRS and CDR2 YFSETQ. The length of the CDR3 is 14 residues. V was cut by 3 bases and J by 0 bases, with 7 bases left in between. CDR3 nucleotide sequence: TGCGCCAGCAGCTACACAAGCTCCTACAATGAGCAGTTCTTC. Amino acid sequence: CASSYTSSYNEQFF.

J is TRBJ2-7 and V is TRBV20-1; no reliable D call. Germline values: CDR1 DFQATT, CDR2 SNEGSKA (reference sequence). V was trimmed by 0 bases and J by 6 bases, leaving 6 bases between them. The CDR3 is made up of 11 amino acids. This CDR3 is CSAREVSEQYF. The CDR3 nucleotides are TGCAGTGCTAGAGAGGTTTCCGAGCAGTACTTC.

J is TRBJ2-1 and V is TRBV7-9; D remains unclear. V was trimmed by 3 bases and J by 5 bases, leaving 8 bases between them. Germline CDR1 SEHNR, CDR2 FQNEAQ (reference sequence). The CDR3 is 13 amino acids. CDR3 sequence reads: CASSFGSHNEQFF. DNA for the CDR3: TGTGCCAGCAGCTTCGGATCACACAATGAGCAGTTCTTC.

The gene calls are TRBV7-8 and TRBJ2-3; D uncertain. Germline V lookup: CDR1 SGHVS, CDR2 FQNEAQ. The V end lost 0 bases, the J end lost 6 bases, and 7 bases lay between the germline ends. This CDR3 has 13 amino acids. In DNA form, the CDR3 reads TGTGCCAGCAGCTTAGCCCCCAGGGATACGCAGTATTTT. The encoded protein is CASSLAPRDTQYF.

The rearrangement uses TRBV4-3 and TRBJ1-5; D is unresolved. This CDR3 is built from 16 residues. The germline CDR1 and CDR2 sequences are LGHNA and YSLEER. Trimming took 0 bases from V and 2 from J, leaving 11 bases between them. This chain's CDR3 is CASSQDYDSRNQPQHF. For the CDR3, the DNA is TGCGCCAGCAGCCAAGATTACGACTCTCGCAATCAGCCCCAGCATTTT.

The J gene is TRBJ2-3, the V gene TRBV2; D possibly uses TRBD1 or TRBD2 (5 bases each). CDR1 and CDR2 (germline): SNHLY, FYNNEI. V was shortened by 6 bases and J by 2 bases, with 12 bases between the two germline ends. The CDR3 covers 14 residues. CDR3 DNA sequence: TGTGCCAGCAGGATCGAGGGGACCACAGATACGCAGTATTTT. This codes for CASRIEGTTDTQYF.

This clonotype was picked up a small number of times. This chain connects TRBV18 to TRBJ1-4, with 7 bases aligning to TRBD1. V was pared by 3 bases and J by 7 bases, with 5 bases of the junction left unmatched. The CDR3 loop spans 14 amino acids. CDR1 and CDR2 from the germline V gene are KGHSH and LQKENI. The CDR3 spells CASSPRQGGEKLFF. CDR3 bases: TGTGCCAGCTCACCCCGACAGGGCGGTGAAAAACTGTTTTTT.

The chain employs TRBV25-1 and TRBJ2-7, with 9 bases matching TRBD2. The germline V gene encodes CDR1 MGHDK and CDR2 SYGVNS. CDR3 length: 14 residues. J was trimmed by 6 bases and V by 5 bases; bases with no gene match: 8. This CDR3 is CASSWGASGTEQYF. DNA for the CDR3: TGTGCCAGCAGTTGGGGGGCTAGCGGGACCGAGCAGTACTTC.

The V gene is TRBV4-3, the J gene TRBJ2-1, with TRBD2 identical over 8 bases. Germline-derived CDR1 and CDR2 are LGHNA and YSLEER. Trimming removed 2 bases from V and 8 bases from J; junction bases left unmatched: 5. This CDR3 contains 14 residues. The CDR3 coding sequence is TGCGCCAGCAGCCAAACTGGACTAGCCGATGAGCAGTTCTTC. This gives the protein CASSQTGLADEQFF.